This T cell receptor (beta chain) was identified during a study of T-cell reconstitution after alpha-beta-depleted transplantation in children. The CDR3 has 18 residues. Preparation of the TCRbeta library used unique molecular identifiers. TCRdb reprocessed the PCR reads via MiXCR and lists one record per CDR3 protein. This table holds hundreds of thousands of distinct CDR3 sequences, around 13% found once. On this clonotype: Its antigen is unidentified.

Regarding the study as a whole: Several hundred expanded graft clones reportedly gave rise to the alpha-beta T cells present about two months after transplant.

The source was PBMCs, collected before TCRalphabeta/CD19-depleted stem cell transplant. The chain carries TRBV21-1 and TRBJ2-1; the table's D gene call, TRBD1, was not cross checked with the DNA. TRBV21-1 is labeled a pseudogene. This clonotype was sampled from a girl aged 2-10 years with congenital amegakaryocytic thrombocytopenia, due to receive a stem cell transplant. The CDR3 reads CASSPRGSGSESYNEQFF. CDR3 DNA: TGTGCCAGCAGCCCCCGGGGGTCGGGGTCTGAGTCCTACAATGAGCAGTTCTTC.